This T cell receptor (beta chain) emerged from a study of blood T cell repertoires in COVID-19. For the study at large: The origin of the acute and convalescent COVID-19 samples was the United States, Italy and Spain. From T cells, B-cell-depleted T cells, or PBMCs came the material, which was cDNA or gDNA.

The protocol was immunoSEQ multiplex PCR, while the TCRdb copy is restricted to in-frame clones and leaves out a portion. The data hold about 81,000 clones, with 75% to 90% observed a single time. The germline gives CDR1 SEHNR, CDR2 FQNEAQ (reference sequence). The length of the CDR3 is 12 residues. The ends were cut back, 6 bases at V and 0 bases at J, with 5 bases in the middle. The sequence came from a woman of 80 years or more with active COVID-19. The chain uses TRBV7-9 and TRBJ2-5, with a tentative D call TRBD2 (5 bases). Sequenced: peripheral blood. The CDR3 region is CASRRDQETQYF. CDR3 nucleotides: TGTGCCAGCAGGAGGGACCAAGAGACCCAGTACTTC.